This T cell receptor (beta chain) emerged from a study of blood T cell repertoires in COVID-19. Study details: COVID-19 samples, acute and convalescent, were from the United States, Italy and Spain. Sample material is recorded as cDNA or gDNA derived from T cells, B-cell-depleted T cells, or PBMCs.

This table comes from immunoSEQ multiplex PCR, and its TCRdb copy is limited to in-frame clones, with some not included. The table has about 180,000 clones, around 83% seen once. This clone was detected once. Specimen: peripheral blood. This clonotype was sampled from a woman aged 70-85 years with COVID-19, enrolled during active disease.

The CDR3 sequence is CASSIDVRGRPQPQHF. Here the CDR3 DNA reads TGTGCCAGTAGTATTGATGTCAGGGGTCGTCCTCAGCCCCAGCATTTT. The chain has TRBV19 and TRBJ1-5; D might be TRBD1 (6 bases). Looked up from germline, CDR1 is LNHDA and CDR2 is SQIVND (reference sequence). The CDR3 sequence is 16 residues long. Trimming took 3 bases from V and 6 from J, leaving 18 bases between them.